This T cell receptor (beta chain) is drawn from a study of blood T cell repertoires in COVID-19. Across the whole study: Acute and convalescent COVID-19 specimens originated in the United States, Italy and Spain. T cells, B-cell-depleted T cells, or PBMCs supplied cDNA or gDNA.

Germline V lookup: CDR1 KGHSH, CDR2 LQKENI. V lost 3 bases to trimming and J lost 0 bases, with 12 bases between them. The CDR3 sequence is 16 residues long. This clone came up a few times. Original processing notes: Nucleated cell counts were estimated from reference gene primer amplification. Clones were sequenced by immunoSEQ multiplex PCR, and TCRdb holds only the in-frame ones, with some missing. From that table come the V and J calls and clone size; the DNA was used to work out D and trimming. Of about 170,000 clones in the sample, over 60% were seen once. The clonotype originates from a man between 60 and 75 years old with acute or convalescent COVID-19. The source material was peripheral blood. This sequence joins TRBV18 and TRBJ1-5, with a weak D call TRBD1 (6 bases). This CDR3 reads CASSPSRQVSNQPQHF. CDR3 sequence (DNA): TGTGCCAGCTCACCCTCTCGACAGGTTAGCAATCAGCCCCAGCATTTT.